This entry describes one TCR beta chain. Its antigen is still unknown. There were likely unrecorded immune exposures, though donors were nominally healthy when sampled. The sample comes from a study of cytomegalovirus exposure and HLA in healthy donors. Background on the study: Roughly 180 million T cells yielded roughly 120 million unique TCR beta sequences in earlier analysis.

This PCR relied on a set of 60 Vbeta primers and 13 Jbeta primers. Authors' processing steps: Some 10 million of the approximately 80 million unique TCR beta chains counted in a later analysis were shared. The protocol was immunoSEQ multiplex PCR, while the TCRdb copy is restricted to in-frame clones and leaves out a portion. The V and J calls and clone size were taken over from that table, and D and trimming were inferred from the DNA. The data contain 130,000 or so clones, just over 65% of them singletons. General observations from the study: Earlier results showed most TCR beta V segments being productive about 87% or about 30% of the time.

V gave up 4 bases and J gave up 5 bases, with 12 bases separating them. The CDR3 totals 13 residues. Germline V CDR1 and CDR2: SGHNT, YYREEE (reference sequence). This clonotype was sampled from a man aged 18 to 30 in good health and CMV-seronegative. The gene calls are TRBV5-4 and TRBJ2-5, with D tentatively TRBD2 (6 bases). The specimen sequenced was PBMCs. For the CDR3, the DNA is TGTGCCAGCAGCACCGGGAGTTCGGAGACCCAGTACTTC. It is translated as CASSTGSSETQYF. The complete variable domain, with remaining parts taken from reference TRBV5-4 and TRBJ2-5, reads ETGVTQSPTHLIKTRGQQVTLRCSSQSGHNTVSWYQQALGQGPQFIFQYYREEENGRGNFPPRFSGLQFPNYSSELNVNALELDDSALYLCASSTGSSETQYFGPGTRLLVL.